This TCR beta chain was captured in a study of blood T cell repertoires in COVID-19 (dated by TCRdb to 2020 to 2021). Describing the broader study: The collaborator samples originated in the United States, Italy and Spain and spanned the acute and convalescent phases of COVID-19. The material from the prospective study consisted of cDNA or gDNA derived from T cells, B-cell-depleted T cells, or PBMCs. Where available, HLA class I and class II types were taken from metadata supplied by the sample provider and were not determined by assay-based typing. Deeply sampled blood TCRbeta repertoires from subjects exposed to, actively infected with, or recovered from COVID-19 were included in the dataset. The repertoires were made available in a free public database intended to serve as a resource for research on the immune response to SARS-CoV-2. Sample metadata almost always included a de-identified subject ID, COVID-19 status, age in years and sex. The samples were drawn from two sources: the first 160 participants of the ongoing ImmuneRACE study, and fewer than 1,500 subjects contributed by 6 global collaborators.

As encoded in the germline V gene (reference sequence), CDR1 is WNHNN while CDR2 is SYGVQD. Taken from cysteine to phenylalanine, the CDR3 has 15 residues. Of the read, only the CDR3 DNA is kept; its 45 bases are in frame from base 1. For this chain, trimming is 2 bases at the V end and 2 bases at the J end, and the number of junction bases without a gene match is 3. Each collaborating institution followed its own protocols to collect whole blood in K2EDTA tubes. For TCRbeta analysis, collaborator samples were shipped as frozen whole blood, as isolated PBMCs, or as DNA extracted from either sample type. TCRbeta CDR3 regions were amplified from genomic DNA using the immunoSEQ Assay, a bias-controlled multiplex PCR. The published analysis was carried out like this. Within the assay, amplification of reference gene primers was used to estimate how many nucleated cells each sample contained. To quantify the absolute abundance of each unique TCRbeta CDR3 rearrangement, sequence reads were collapsed and filtered. For each sample, productive Simpson clonality was calculated as the square root of Simpson's diversity index across productive rearrangements. TCRdb mirrors the immuneACCESS table, restricted to in-frame sequences. Some clones are absent from its copies; in checked studies, under half trace to an unresolved V gene, and the reason for the others is unknown. V and J calls and clone size are given by that table; D and trimming were obtained from the DNA. The table for this sample lists approximately 100,000 clones; more than 90% of them were counted only once. The top ten clonotypes cover around 6% of the sample.

A remark on this clone: Its target antigen remains unknown. No clone much larger than this one lies a single base away; base qualities are absent.

The paper as a whole reports these results and caveats: The quantity of clinical and demographic metadata differed by source and by participant and was supplied without curation.

Material: peripheral blood. The receptor was isolated from a man between 65 and 85 years old with acute or convalescent COVID-19. Recombination connected TRBV10-1 to TRBJ2-7; TRBD1 fits 10 bases in the junction. Read as DNA, the sequence is TGCGCCAGCAGTGAGACGGGGACAGGGGCCTACGAGCAGTACTTC. Its protein product is CASSETGTGAYEQYF.